The next 29 T cell receptor beta chains were all read from a single sample in a study of CXCR3-negative and CXCR3-positive naive CD8 T cells. Regarding the study as a whole: Compared with CXCR3-negative naive cells, CXCR3-positive naive cells showed more hydrophobic TRB CDR3s.

5' RACE with UMI labels generated the TRB cDNA libraries. TCRdb reanalyzed the 5' RACE reads, giving one entry per CDR3 protein sequence and no DNA. This table lists roughly 120,000 distinct CDR3 sequences. The antigens for these receptors are not known. Sequenced: naive CXCR3+ CD8+ T cells from blood. Subset: CD45RO-CCR7+CD27+CD95- naive CD8+ T cells expressing CXCR3 (TNR3+). The source of these receptors is a human donor in good health. Some clones in this sample may be carry-over from other donors' samples.

The V and J genes are TRBV10-3 and TRBJ2-7. This CDR3 comprises 15 residues. CDR1 ENHRY and CDR2 SYGVKD come from the germline V gene. This CDR3 reads CAISESVGGSYEQYF.

J is TRBJ2-2 and V is TRBV29-1; TCRdb reports TRBD1, a call that lacks DNA to check it against. Germline-derived CDR1 and CDR2 are SQVTM and ANQGSEA. This CDR3 is built from 11 residues. CDR3 in amino acids: CSADRDGELFF.

This chain connects TRBV6-5 to TRBJ1-6; the TCRdb call, TRBD1, lacks DNA for checking. The CDR3 is 16 residues long. The germline gives CDR1 MNHEY, CDR2 SVGAGI. The CDR3 spells CASSYNMGTPNSPLHF.

CDR3 protein: CSTITEGNTIYF. This rearrangement joins TRBV20-1 to TRBJ1-3. The germline V gene has CDR1 DFQATT and CDR2 SNEGSKA (reference sequence). The CDR3 is made up of 12 amino acids.

The chain joins TRBV7-9 to TRBJ2-7; TCRdb designates TRBD1, a call that cannot be tested without DNA. CDR1 is SEHNR, CDR2 FQNEAQ, per germline (reference sequence). The CDR3 sequence is 16 residues long. The CDR3 is CASSRPGTDAFYEQYF.

Here the CDR3 reads CSVEVYTEAFF. J is TRBJ1-1 and V is TRBV29-1. CDR1 is SQVTM, CDR2 ANQGSEA, per germline. CDR3 size: 11 residues.

This chain uses TRBV6-5 with TRBJ1-1; TCRdb gives TRBD1 as the D gene, but with no DNA this cannot be confirmed. The CDR3 spans 13 residues. Germline V gene data show CDR1 as MNHEY and CDR2 as SVGAGI. The CDR3 loop is CASGTGINTEAFF.

The V call is TRBV29-1, the J call TRBJ2-3; TCRdb's D gene call, TRBD2, goes unchecked for lack of DNA. This CDR3 spans 12 amino acids. Looked up from germline, CDR1 is SQVTM and CDR2 is ANQGSEA. The chain's CDR3 is CSVWRESDTQYF.

This chain uses TRBV29-1 with TRBJ2-3; the D call of TRBD1 rests on TCRdb alone, since no DNA is present to check it. Germline loops: CDR1 SQVTM, CDR2 ANQGSEA. The CDR3 totals 15 residues. The CDR3 is CSVDSPGASTDTHYF.

The chain couples TRBV29-1 to TRBJ2-1; with no DNA, the TCRdb D assignment of TRBD2 cannot be verified. The CDR3 is made up of 14 amino acids. CDR1 is SQVTM, CDR2 ANQGSEA, per germline. The CDR3 spells CSVEGGWRLDEQFF.

The rearrangement joins TRBV20-1 to TRBJ2-1; TCRdb names TRBD1, which stays unverified in the absence of DNA. CDR3 length: 13 residues. CDR1 is DFQATT, CDR2 SNEGSKA, per germline (reference sequence). The CDR3 loop reads CSASGGPYNEQFF.

V usage is TRBV7-8 and J usage is TRBJ2-1; TCRdb's D gene call, TRBD1, goes unchecked for lack of DNA. This CDR3 spans 15 amino acids. The germline CDR1 and CDR2 sequences are SGHVS and FQNEAQ. The CDR3 region is CASSQGSSTYNEQFF.

The chain employs TRBV12-3 or TRBV12-4 and TRBJ2-5; TCRdb lists TRBD1, though no DNA is available to test this call. The CDR3 is made up of 14 amino acids. Here the CDR3 reads CASRPGGVEETQYF.

The rearrangement links TRBV11-2 to TRBJ2-7; TCRdb proposes TRBD1, but this gene call is untestable without DNA. Germline CDR1 SGHAT, CDR2 FQNNGV. This CDR3 is 14 amino acids long. Here the CDR3 reads CASSWDRQGYEQYF.

The chain combines TRBV7-9 with TRBJ2-3; the TRBD2 assignment by TCRdb is unverifiable without DNA. CDR1 and CDR2 (germline): SEHNR, FQNEAQ (reference sequence). The CDR3 spans 18 residues. The CDR3 loop reads CASSGGGGLAGVRDTQYF.

The chain joins TRBV20-1 to TRBJ2-1; TCRdb returns TRBD1, unconfirmable since there is no DNA. CDR3 size: 13 residues. In germline, CDR1 is DFQATT, CDR2 SNEGSKA (reference sequence). The chain's CDR3 is CSAPLAGLNEQFF.

V usage is TRBV9 and J usage is TRBJ2-5. The V gene's germline CDR1 is SGDLS and CDR2 YYNGEE. The CDR3 runs to 13 residues. The CDR3 sequence: CASSVGSKETQYF.

The chain couples TRBV7-8 to TRBJ2-1; TCRdb's D call of TRBD1 is untestable without DNA. Germline V gene data show CDR1 as SGHVS and CDR2 as FQNEAQ. This CDR3 has 17 amino acids. The CDR3 loop reads CASSLGTGGLSYNEQFF.

The CDR3 here is CASKDPRREDTQYF. This chain connects TRBV28 to TRBJ2-3. The CDR3 covers 14 residues. In germline, CDR1 is MDHEN, CDR2 SYDVKM.

This chain links TRBV5-1 with TRBJ1-2; the TCRdb D gene call, TRBD1, has no DNA to confirm it. Looked up from germline, CDR1 is SGHRS and CDR2 is YFSETQ. This CDR3 spans 15 amino acids. CDR3 loop: CASSFGQGGLYGYTF.

The chain is built from TRBV12-3 or TRBV12-4 and TRBJ1-6; the D call of TRBD1 rests on TCRdb alone, since no DNA is present to check it. The CDR3 contains 13 residues. The CDR3 sequence: CASTRDYNSPLHF.

The chain couples TRBV9 to TRBJ2-1. CDR1 and CDR2 from the germline V gene are SGDLS and YYNGEE. This CDR3 comprises 13 residues. This chain's CDR3 is CASSVGKVDEQFF.

The chain combines TRBV12-3 or TRBV12-4 with TRBJ2-1. The CDR3 is made up of 16 amino acids. The CDR3 sequence is CASSTTNTGSYNEQFF.

The V call is TRBV5-1, the J call TRBJ1-1. CDR3 length: 13 residues. Germline V gene lookup returns CDR1 SGHRS and CDR2 YFSETQ. CDR3 loop: CASRPGLGTEAFF.

The rearrangement links TRBV5-1 to TRBJ2-3. The germline V gene has CDR1 SGHRS and CDR2 YFSETQ. CDR3 length equals 12 residues. The CDR3 here is CASSLDTDTQYF.

The chain has TRBV5-4 and TRBJ1-2; the D gene TCRdb calls, TRBD1, cannot be checked with no DNA. Germline V CDR1 and CDR2: SGHNT, YYREEE (reference sequence). There are 13 residues in the CDR3. The CDR3 sequence is CASSPGGDDGYTF.

V gene TRBV7-9 combines with J gene TRBJ2-7. This CDR3 is 11 amino acids long. Germline lookup yields CDR1 SEHNR and CDR2 FQNEAQ (reference sequence). This CDR3 is CASSSLAEQYF.

The V gene is TRBV9, the J gene TRBJ2-7; the TCRdb D gene call, TRBD1, has no DNA to confirm it. The germline V gene encodes CDR1 SGDLS and CDR2 YYNGEE. CDR3 length: 14 residues. The CDR3 loop is CASSVGTGAYEQYF.

This chain connects TRBV29-1 to TRBJ2-3; TCRdb gives TRBD1 as the D gene, but with no DNA this cannot be confirmed. The CDR3 is 13 residues long. Germline-derived CDR1 and CDR2 are SQVTM and ANQGSEA. CDR3 loop: CSVQGADPDTQYF.